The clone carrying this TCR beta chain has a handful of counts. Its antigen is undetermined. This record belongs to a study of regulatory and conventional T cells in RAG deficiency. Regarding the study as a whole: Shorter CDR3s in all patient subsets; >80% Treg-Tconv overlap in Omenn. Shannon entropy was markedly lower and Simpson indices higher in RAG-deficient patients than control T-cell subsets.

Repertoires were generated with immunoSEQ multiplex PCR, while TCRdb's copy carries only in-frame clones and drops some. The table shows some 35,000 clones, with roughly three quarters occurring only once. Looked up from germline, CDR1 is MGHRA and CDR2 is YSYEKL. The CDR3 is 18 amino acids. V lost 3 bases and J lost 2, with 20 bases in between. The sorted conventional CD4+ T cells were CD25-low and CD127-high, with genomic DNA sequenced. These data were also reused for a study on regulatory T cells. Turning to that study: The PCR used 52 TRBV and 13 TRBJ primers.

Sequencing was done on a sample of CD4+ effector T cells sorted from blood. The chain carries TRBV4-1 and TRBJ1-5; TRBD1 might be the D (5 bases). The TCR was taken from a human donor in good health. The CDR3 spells CASSQAFRRGGGNQPQHF. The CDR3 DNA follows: TGCGCCAGCAGCCAGGCGTTCAGGAGGGGAGGTGGCAATCAGCCCCAGCATTTT.